A selection of T cell receptor beta chains follows, all from one sample in a study of blood T cell repertoires in COVID-19. Data came from immunoSEQ multiplex PCR; TCRdb stores just in-frame clones and leaves some out. The sample comprises some 150,000 clones, approximately 90% of which are singletons, and more than 2% rests with the top ten. The sequenced sample was peripheral blood. The receptor source for this set is a woman aged 65 to 85 with acute or convalescent COVID-19. Each CDR3 is given with its conserved first and last residue. The D gene is left open where the match is weak. Not all rows give a size; the values are once, few, many and, for expanded clones, a class.

clone_size,j_call,v_call,d_call,cdr3_nt,cdr3_aa
few,TRBJ1-2,TRBV7-9,-,TGTGCCAGCAGCTTATCGGCGGGAGGCTCTGCTGGCTACACCTTC,CASSLSAGGSAGYTF
-,TRBJ2-3,TRBV5-8,-,TGTGCCAGCAGCACCCTCAGGGGAAGCGCAGATACGCAGTATTTT,CASSTLRGSADTQYF
-,TRBJ1-3,TRBV9,-,TGTGCCAGCAGCGCAGGGTCATCTGGAAACACCATATATTTT,CASSAGSSGNTIYF
-,TRBJ1-5,TRBV2,-,TGTGCCAGCAGTCGGGAGATACGCAATCAGCCCCAGCATTTT,CASSREIRNQPQHF
-,TRBJ2-3,TRBV7-2,-,TGTGCCAGCAGCTTCGGCGGGGCAGATACGCAGTATTTT,CASSFGGADTQYF
-,TRBJ2-3,TRBV20-1,-,TGCAGTGCTAGCCTCGGAGATACGCAGTATTTT,CSASLGDTQYF
-,TRBJ2-3,TRBV7-9,-,TGTGCCAGCAGTCCCGGGACAAGCCCTACAGATACGCAGTATTTT,CASSPGTSPTDTQYF
-,TRBJ1-2,TRBV19,-,TGTGCCAGTAGTATAGTTACAGCCCAGGGTGGTGGCTACACCTTC,CASSIVTAQGGGYTF
few,TRBJ2-1,TRBV5-4,TRBD2,TGTGCCAGCAGCCCCGGCGGAGCGGGGGCGAGCTCCTACAATGAGCAGTTCTTC,CASSPGGAGASSYNEQFF
-,TRBJ1-1,TRBV12-3/TRBV12-4,-,TGTGCCAGCAGACCAAGGGGCACTGAAGCTTTCTTT,CASRPRGTEAFF
-,TRBJ1-1,TRBV28,-,TGTGCCAGCAGTTCGCGGTGGGGAGCGGAAGCTTTCTTT,CASSSRWGAEAFF
-,TRBJ2-3,TRBV2,-,TGTGCCACCGTCGGTGAAACTAGCACAGATACGCAGTATTTT,CATVGETSTDTQYF
-,TRBJ2-3,TRBV5-4,TRBD1,TGTGCCAGCGCGTGGACAGGGGGCGCAGATACGCAGTATTTT,CASAWTGGADTQYF
-,TRBJ1-2,TRBV25-1,TRBD1,TGTGCCAGCAGTGACCCCTACACAGGGGGTAACTATGGCTACACCTTC,CASSDPYTGGNYGYTF
-,TRBJ2-7,TRBV11-2,TRBD2,TGTGCCAGCAGCTTCACTAGCGGGGGCTACGAGCAGTACTTC,CASSFTSGGYEQYF
-,TRBJ2-1,TRBV11-2,TRBD2,TGTGCCAGCAGCTTGACTAGCGGGAGCTCCTACAATGAGCAGTTCTTC,CASSLTSGSSYNEQFF
-,TRBJ2-1,TRBV29-1,TRBD2,TGCAGCGTCCCAGGGAGGGGTGGTAATGAGCAGTTCTTC,CSVPGRGGNEQFF
-,TRBJ2-2,TRBV5-1,-,TGCGCCAGCAGCCGCGGGTCGGCCGGGGAGCTGTTTTTT,CASSRGSAGELFF
-,TRBJ1-3,TRBV3-1/TRBV3-2,TRBD1,TGTGCCAGCAGCCTGGGGACAGATGGAAACACCATATATTTT,CASSLGTDGNTIYF
once,TRBJ1-1,TRBV15,TRBD1,TGTGCCACCAGCAAGGTCAGGGGGATAGACACTGAAGCTTTCTTT,CATSKVRGIDTEAFF
-,TRBJ1-2,TRBV5-1,TRBD1,TGCGCCAGCAGCTTGGCACGGGGGACAGAAAACTATGGCTACACCTTC,CASSLARGTENYGYTF
-,TRBJ1-5,TRBV27,-,TGTGCCAGCGGGCCCCCCGTAAATTCCCAGCCCCAGCATTTT,CASGPPVNSQPQHF
-,TRBJ1-2,TRBV7-9,TRBD1,TGTGCCAGCAGCTCCAGGGACAGGGCTGGCTACACCTTC,CASSSRDRAGYTF
-,TRBJ1-2,TRBV3-1/TRBV3-2,-,TGTGCCAGCAGCCAAGACCCGGGATGGGTTGGTGGCCTTTTTGATACCTATGGCTACACCTTC,CASSQDPGWVGGLFDTYGYTF
-,TRBJ2-4,TRBV23-1,-,TGCGCCACTGATCCCGAGGAGGCCAAAAACATTCAGTACTTC,CATDPEEAKNIQYF
-,TRBJ1-1,TRBV30,-,TGTGCCTGGAGTAGGCTAGACACTGAAGCTTTCTTT,CAWSRLDTEAFF
-,TRBJ1-4,TRBV7-9,-,TGTGCCAGCAGCTTAACCGAGGGTGTAAGGGAAAAACTGTTTTTT,CASSLTEGVREKLFF
-,TRBJ1-1,TRBV19,TRBD1,TGTGCCAGTAGTAGGAACAGGGGCGGCCTCACTGAAGCTTTCTTT,CASSRNRGGLTEAFF
-,TRBJ2-2,TRBV9,TRBD2,TGTGCCAGCAGCGTAGTTCCTAGCGGGGCATTCACCGGGGAGCTGTTTTTT,CASSVVPSGAFTGELFF
-,TRBJ2-3,TRBV25-1,-,TGTGCCAGCAGTGATGGAGGCGGGACTCCCACAGATACGCAGTATTTT,CASSDGGGTPTDTQYF
-,TRBJ2-3,TRBV3-1/TRBV3-2,TRBD2,TGTGCCAGCAGCCCGGGGCTAGCGGGGCGAGGGAGCACAGATACGCAGTATTTT,CASSPGLAGRGSTDTQYF
-,TRBJ2-2,TRBV7-9,-,TGTGCCAGCAGCTTAAAGAGCACCGGGGAGCTGTTTTTT,CASSLKSTGELFF
-,TRBJ2-1,TRBV4-3,TRBD2,TGCGCCAGCAGCCGAGGACTAGCGAATGAGCAGTTCTTC,CASSRGLANEQFF
once,TRBJ1-2,TRBV6-5,TRBD1,TGTGCCAGCAGTCCTCGGACAGGGGCTAACTATGGCTACACCTTC,CASSPRTGANYGYTF
-,TRBJ1-2,TRBV3-1/TRBV3-2,-,TGTGCCAGCAGCCAAGCCCGACAGCGCTATGGCTACACCTTC,CASSQARQRYGYTF
once,TRBJ1-2,TRBV7-9,-,TGTGCCAGCAGCTCCCTCACAGGGTCGTACTATGGCTACACCTTC,CASSSLTGSYYGYTF
-,TRBJ1-3,TRBV5-6,-,TGTGCCAGCAGCTTAGGGGCTTCTATCTCTGGAAACACCATATATTTT,CASSLGASISGNTIYF
-,TRBJ1-5,TRBV3-1/TRBV3-2,TRBD1,TGTGCCAGCAGCCAAGGGACAGGGGGCCAGCCCCAGCATTTT,CASSQGTGGQPQHF
-,TRBJ2-6,TRBV18,-,TGTGCCAGCTCAATTAGGACAGTCCGCTCTGGGGCCAACGTCCTGACTTTC,CASSIRTVRSGANVLTF
-,TRBJ1-4,TRBV28,TRBD1,TGTGCCAGCAGTTTTGAACCAGGGGGCAGGGATGAAAAACTGTTTTTT,CASSFEPGGRDEKLFF
-,TRBJ1-6,TRBV2,-,TGTGCCAGCAGTGTTGAGGCCAGCTCCTATAATTCACCCCTCCACTTT,CASSVEASSYNSPLHF
-,TRBJ1-1,TRBV28,TRBD1,TGTGCCAGCAGTTCCCGATTGACAGGGCGAAACACTGAAGCTTTCTTT,CASSSRLTGRNTEAFF
-,TRBJ1-2,TRBV30,TRBD1,TGTGCCTGGAGTTCAGGGACAGGCTATGGCTACACCTTC,CAWSSGTGYGYTF
-,TRBJ1-5,TRBV27,-,TGTGCCAGCAGTTTACAGGGTCAGCCCCAGCATTTT,CASSLQGQPQHF
-,TRBJ2-3,TRBV5-8,TRBD1,TGTGCCAGCAGCTTGGGTATAGGGACAGGGTCAACAGATACGCAGTATTTT,CASSLGIGTGSTDTQYF
-,TRBJ2-7,TRBV3-1/TRBV3-2,TRBD2,TGTGCCAGCAGCCAAGTTAGCGGGGGAAACTCCTACGAGCAGTACTTC,CASSQVSGGNSYEQYF
-,TRBJ1-1,TRBV7-2,TRBD1,TGTGCCAGCAGCCCGTGGATAGGGACAGGGGTGAGTCTCACTGAAGCTTTCTTT,CASSPWIGTGVSLTEAFF
once,TRBJ1-3,TRBV9,TRBD1,TGTGCCAGCAGCGTAGCTACGGACAGGGCTGGAAACACCATATATTTT,CASSVATDRAGNTIYF
once,TRBJ1-2,TRBV6-2/TRBV6-3,TRBD1,TGTGCCAGCAGCGACAGGGGAAGGTATGGCTACACCTTC,CASSDRGRYGYTF
-,TRBJ1-6,TRBV3-1/TRBV3-2,TRBD1,TGTGCCAGCAGCCAGCCCCGGACAGGGTGGGATAATTCACCCCTCCACTTT,CASSQPRTGWDNSPLHF
-,TRBJ2-5,TRBV5-6,TRBD2,TGTGCCAGCCACACCTTTGGCGGGGGGACCAAAGAGACCCAGTACTTC,CASHTFGGGTKETQYF
-,TRBJ2-5,TRBV5-4,-,TGTGCCAGCAGCTTGGGACTACTAGTGGGGGAGACCCAGTACTTC,CASSLGLLVGETQYF
-,TRBJ1-6,TRBV7-9,-,TGTGCCAGCAGCTCCATTGACAGATCCCTTTTCTCACCCCTCCACTTT,CASSSIDRSLFSPLHF
-,TRBJ1-1,TRBV18,TRBD1,TGTGCCAGCTCACCGTGGGGACAGGGCAACACTGAAGCTTTCTTT,CASSPWGQGNTEAFF